What follows are 23 T cell receptor beta chains derived from one specimen sequenced in a study of blood T cells in healthy people across ages. Next came a second PCR, run for about 7 to 12 cycles, which used a sample-barcoded 5' primer along with a J-beta primer mix. TCRdb processed the 5' RACE reads anew with MiXCR; each CDR3 protein has one entry. The data show about 970,000 distinct CDR3 sequences, with 51% seen just once and about a fifth held by the top ten. Sequenced material: blood. All receptors derive from a woman aged 55 to 70 in good health.

This clonotype was recorded at least ten times. This chain connects TRBV12-3 or TRBV12-4 to TRBJ2-7; no clear D. The germline V and J ends were trimmed by 6 bases and 6 bases, with 12 bases remaining between them. This CDR3 is built from 12 residues. CDR3 sequence: CASRFSSLEQYF. The CDR3 nucleotides are TGTGCCAGCAGGTTTAGTAGTCTCGAGCAGTACTTC.

V is TRBV27 and J is TRBJ2-1; 8 bases are shared with TRBD2. The CDR3 extends over 17 amino acids. Germline V gives CDR1 MNHEY, CDR2 SMNVEV (reference sequence). V shed 6 bases and J 0 bases; nucleotides not matched to a gene: 10. The CDR3 reads CASRPHLSGSSYNEQFF. DNA for the CDR3: TGTGCCAGCAGACCTCATCTCAGCGGGAGCTCCTACAATGAGCAGTTCTTC.

The rearrangement uses TRBV3-1 and TRBJ2-5; 7 bases fit TRBD2. The last part of the DNA fits TRBJ2-7 better; the J call may be wrong. CDR3 size: 14 residues. Germline CDR1 LGHDT, CDR2 YNNKEL (reference sequence). The CDR3 is CASSQSGASYEQYF. The CDR3 coding sequence is TGTGCCAGCAGCCAGAGCGGGGCCTCCTACGAGCAGTACTTC.

The chain employs TRBV10-3 and TRBJ1-1; D possibly corresponds to TRBD1 (6 bases). V was shortened by 5 bases and J by 5 bases, with 12 bases between the two germline ends. Looked up from germline, CDR1 is ENHRY and CDR2 is SYGVKD. The CDR3 loop spans 13 amino acids. CDR3 nucleotides: TGTGCCATCAGTCAGGACAGTAGGACTGAAGCTTTCTTT. As protein: CAISQDSRTEAFF.

The CDR3 loop is CSARGSVYGYTF. The CDR3 nucleotides read TGCAGTGCTAGAGGGAGTGTCTATGGCTACACCTTC. V usage is TRBV20-1 and J usage is TRBJ1-2; D gene ambiguous. This CDR3 region has 12 residues. Trimming removed 1 base from V and 4 bases from J, with 7 bases in between. CDR1 is DFQATT and CDR2 is SNEGSKA in the germline V gene (reference sequence).

This chain joins TRBV12-3 or TRBV12-4 and TRBJ1-4; TRBD1 aligns across 7 bases. The CDR3 length is 14 residues. V lost 5 bases and J lost 8; bases outside the gene matches: 8. CDR3 protein: CASSTDRVWEKLFF. The CDR3 region has the DNA TGTGCCAGCAGTACCGACAGGGTGTGGGAAAAACTGTTTTTT.

J is TRBJ2-1 and V is TRBV7-2, with a tentative D call TRBD1 (7 bases). This CDR3 contains 12 residues. Trimming stripped 5 bases from V and 12 bases from J, with 14 bases between. Germline V gives CDR1 SGHTA, CDR2 FQGNSA. The CDR3 DNA is TGTGCCAGCAGCAGAGACAGGGAGGTGCAGTTCTTC. Translation: CASSRDREVQFF. Full variable domain (outside the CDR3, taken from reference TRBV7-2 and TRBJ2-1): GAGVSQSPSNKVTEKGKDVELRCDPISGHTALYWYRQSLGQGLEFLIYFQGNSAPDKSGLPSDRFSAERTGGSVSTLTIQRTQQEDSAVYLCASSRDREVQFFGPGTRLTVL.

On this clonotype: The junction departs from the called germline gene at one end, perhaps through a read error. The chain has TRBV10-1 and TRBJ2-7, with D possibly TRBD2 on 5 matching bases. Germline assignment: CDR1 WNHNN and CDR2 SYGVQD (reference sequence). The CDR3 contains 16 residues. CDR3 in DNA: TGCGCCGGCAGTGAGTCGGGAACACCCGGGGACTACGAGCAGTACTTC. It codes for CAGSESGTPGDYEQYF.

V usage is TRBV29-1 and J usage is TRBJ2-1; D perhaps matches TRBD1 (7 bases). The CDR3 has 14 amino acids. Germline CDR1 and CDR2: SQVTM and ANQGSEA. The V end was cut by 6 bases, the J end by 11 bases, with 23 bases between. In DNA form, the CDR3 reads TGCAGCGTAGGGGGCGGGATTCGCTTCCCTAAGCAGTTCTTC. Protein product: CSVGGGIRFPKQFF.

This clonotype came up once. A read error may produce the germline difference seen at one junction end. The genes are TRBV7-9 and TRBJ1-2; 9 bases agree with TRBD1. Germline CDR1 and CDR2: SEHNR and FQNEAQ (reference sequence). The CDR3 loop spans 13 amino acids. The CDR3 bases are TGTGTCAGCAGCTTTGACAGGGGGACCGGCTACACCTTC. It is translated as CVSSFDRGTGYTF.

The rearrangement joins TRBV7-2 to TRBJ2-5, with TRBD2 as a possible D gene (5 bases). Germline CDR1 and CDR2: SGHTA and FQGNSA. Trimming stripped 5 bases from V and 11 bases from J, with 12 bases between. The CDR3 runs to 11 residues. The CDR3 region has the DNA TGTGCCAGCAGCCTCCATATAGCGCAGTACTTC. Translating gives CASSLHIAQYF.

The chain carries TRBV20-1 and TRBJ2-2; TRBD2 matches at 10 bases. The CDR3 has 14 residues. The germline gives CDR1 DFQATT, CDR2 SNEGSKA (reference sequence). The V segment lost 6 bases and the J segment 5 bases; nucleotides outside the gene matches: 6. The CDR3 DNA reads as TGCAGTGCCCGCCCTAGCGGGAGTACCGGGGAGCTGTTTTTT. Its protein is CSARPSGSTGELFF.

The chain links TRBV28 to TRBJ2-1; D might be TRBD1 or TRBD2, each matching 6 bases. Judging by the DNA end, TRBJ2-7 fits better; the J call may be wrong. Germline V gene data show CDR1 as MDHEN and CDR2 as SYDVKM. This CDR3 comprises 16 residues. The CDR3: CASSLGGGYSYNEQYF. Here the CDR3 DNA reads TGTGCCAGCAGTTTAGGAGGGGGGTACTCCTACAATGAGCAGTACTTC.

This clonotype was detected only once. This chain connects TRBV18 to TRBJ2-1; possible D gene TRBD2, 5 bases. The CDR3 contains 13 residues. The germline V and J ends were trimmed by 3 bases and 5 bases, with 8 bases remaining between them. Germline CDR1 and CDR2: KGHSH and LQKENI. The CDR3 coding sequence is TGTGCCAGCTCACCCGGAGCGGACAATGAGCAGTTCTTC. Translated: CASSPGADNEQFF.

This clonotype has just a few counts. The chain recombines TRBV4-1 with TRBJ2-5; 14 nucleotides agree with TRBD2. The germline CDR1 and CDR2 sequences are MGHRA and YSYEKL. The trim removed 4 bases at V and 1 base at J, leaving 11 bases unmatched. This CDR3 is built from 19 residues. The CDR3 loop reads CASSLSFGTSGSIQETQYF. The CDR3 DNA sequence: TGCGCCAGCAGCCTTTCTTTCGGGACTAGCGGGAGTATCCAAGAGACCCAGTACTTC.

V gene TRBV20-1 combines with J gene TRBJ2-5; 10 bases line up with TRBD2. CDR1 is DFQATT, CDR2 SNEGSKA, per germline (reference sequence). V dropped 5 bases and J dropped 8; count of bases not matched to a gene: 8. There are 13 residues in the CDR3. The CDR3 DNA reads TGCAGTGCTCCCGTAGCGGGAGGCCGAACCCAGTACTTC. Translation gives CSAPVAGGRTQYF.

The V call is TRBV28, the J call TRBJ1-2, with unresolved D. V was trimmed by 8 bases and J by 6 bases, leaving 13 bases between them. The CDR3 consists of 12 residues. Germline V gene sequence: CDR1 MDHEN, CDR2 SYDVKM. The CDR3 DNA reads as TGTGCCAGCGAGAGGTATGGGAATGGCTACACCTTC. Amino acids: CASERYGNGYTF.

In this sample, this clonotype turned up a few times. J is TRBJ2-7 and V is TRBV20-1; the D gene could be TRBD1 or TRBD2 (6 bases each). The CDR3 is made up of 14 amino acids. The germline V gene encodes CDR1 DFQATT and CDR2 SNEGSKA (reference sequence). V shed 6 bases and J shed 4 bases, with 19 bases lying between them. Here the CDR3 reads CSAGPPGARYEQYF. The CDR3 nucleotides read TGCAGTGCGGGACCTCCGGGGGCTAGGTACGAGCAGTACTTC.

The chain combines TRBV4-1 with TRBJ2-3; D gene ambiguous. CDR3 length equals 15 residues. Trimming took off 0 bases at V and 5 bases at J, with 12 bases between the two ends. Germline CDR1 is MGHRA and CDR2 is YSYEKL. CDR3 sequence (DNA): TGCGCCAGCAGCCAAGATCGAGGTTTTAGAGATACGCAGTATTTT. Amino acid sequence: CASSQDRGFRDTQYF.

The chain recombines TRBV2 with TRBJ2-2; 8 bases agree with TRBD1. With 5 bases clipped from V and 1 base from J, the junction kept 9 bases outside the gene matches. Germline-derived CDR1 and CDR2 are SNHLY and FYNNEI. The CDR3 covers 17 residues. The CDR3 region has the DNA TGTGCCAGCAGTAAGGACAGGGAGGCACGGAACACCGGGGAGCTGTTTTTT. This translates into CASSKDREARNTGELFF.

Worth noting for this clonotype: This may come from a read error, since a much larger clone is one base off. V and J are TRBV25-1 and TRBJ1-4; D is unclear. Germline CDR1 MGHDK, CDR2 SYGVNS. Deletions cut 6 bases from V and 8 bases from J, with 13 bases between. The CDR3 spans 13 residues. CDR3 loop: CASRDTGGEKLFF. The CDR3 region has the DNA TGTGCCAGCAGGGATACGGGAGGGGAAAAACTGTTTTTT.

The rearrangement links TRBV9 to TRBJ2-7; perhaps TRBD1 as D (6 bases). Trimming removed 1 base at V and 7 bases at J, with 15 bases between. This CDR3 is built from 14 residues. Germline CDR1 and CDR2: SGDLS and YYNGEE. The CDR3 loop is CASSVPGAHNEQYF. CDR3 bases: TGTGCCAGCAGCGTACCAGGGGCCCACAATGAGCAGTACTTC.

This clonotype was recorded once. This rearrangement joins TRBV20-1 to TRBJ2-4; 10 nucleotides line up with TRBD1. The DNA end is a closer match to TRBJ2-5, so the J assignment may be wrong. The CDR3 has 13 residues. Germline CDR1 and CDR2: DFQATT and SNEGSKA (reference sequence). CDR3 DNA sequence: TGCAGTGCTAGGTGGGACAGGGGAGAGACCCAGTACTTC. It yields the protein CSARWDRGETQYF.